This T cell receptor (beta chain) was found in a study of T cell responses to AZD1222 COVID-19 vaccine. Study context: Samples with a second dose at about 4 or about 12 weeks were pooled together.

This CDR3 spans 14 amino acids. CDR1 LNHDA and CDR2 SQIVND come from the germline V gene (reference sequence). Trimming took 7 bases from V and 2 from J, leaving 15 bases between them. Here immunoSEQ multiplex PCR was the method, and the copy in TCRdb shows in-frame clones only, minus some. Of about 97,000 clones detected, nearly 90% appear once; the ten largest clones hold about 2.5%. Study-level points and caveats: The repertoires were collected only after the peak T cell response. Just six or seven AZD1222 recipients tested seropositive at baseline. It should be noted that donors were predominantly white British and more often female, and clonal diversity was possibly underestimated.

About this clone: Antigen specificity is unknown.

V gene TRBV19 combines with J gene TRBJ2-7; tentatively, D is TRBD2 (6 bases). Source: peripheral blood, taken on day 0 of AZD1222 vaccination. The clonotype comes from an adult in good health. The CDR3 region is CASTPGGRTYEQYF. The CDR3 DNA follows: TGTGCCAGTACCCCCGGGGGAAGGACCTACGAGCAGTACTTC.